These T cell receptor beta chains were read from a single sample in a study of regulatory T cells in long-lasting Graves disease. TCRdb re-called the multiplex PCR reads through MiXCR, storing one row per CDR3 protein. The table lists 550,000 to 600,000 distinct CDR3 sequences, 15% to 20% of them singletons. This sample was also put to use in a study of T cells in Graves' hyperthyroidism and ophthalmopathy.

Material: peripheral blood mononuclear cells (PBMCs), obtained at new diagnosis, from a patient treated with antithyroid drugs. The receptors were gathered from a man younger than 30 with Graves disease. Both conserved end residues are part of each CDR3. Each record gives: V gene, J gene, clone size, D gene, CDR3 protein, CDR3 DNA. D genes are given only for firm matches. Clone size, where shown, is once, few, many, or a class for clones that have expanded.

TRBV12-3/TRBV12-4	TRBJ1-4	many	-	CASSFGEKLFF	TGTGCCAGCAGTTTCGGTGAAAAACTGTTTTTT
TRBV28	TRBJ1-2	many	-	CASSSSRDLNYGYTF	TGTGCCAGCAGTTCGTCCCGGGACCTTAACTATGGCTACACCTTC
TRBV7-9	TRBJ2-3	many	-	CASRPARVFGGDTQYF	TGTGCCAGCAGGCCCGCAAGGGTTTTTGGTGGAGATACGCAGTATTTT
TRBV28	TRBJ1-5	few	-	CASGLDSSNQPQHF	TGTGCCAGCGGACTAGACAGCAGCAATCAGCCCCAGCATTTT
TRBV5-1	TRBJ2-7	many	-	CASSPRDGFYEQYF	TGCGCCAGCAGCCCCCGGGACGGCTTCTACGAGCAGTACTTC
TRBV28	TRBJ1-1	many	-	CASRLTGPATWEAFF	TGTGCCAGCAGGTTGACAGGCCCAGCAACATGGGAAGCTTTCTTT
TRBV9	TRBJ2-1	-	TRBD1	CASSGRDRQFF	TGTGCCAGCAGCGGCCGGGACAGACAGTTCTTC
TRBV10-2	TRBJ1-1	-	-	CASRGTDMNTEAFF	TGCGCCAGCAGGGGGACGGATATGAACACTGAAGCTTTCTTT
TRBV7-9	TRBJ1-1	-	-	CASSLVSRRGTEAFF	TGTGCCAGCAGCTTAGTTTCCCGCAGGGGCACTGAAGCTTTCTTT
TRBV12-3/TRBV12-4	TRBJ2-1	many	TRBD2	CASALAGGNEQFF	TGTGCCAGCGCACTAGCGGGGGGGAATGAGCAGTTCTTC
TRBV30	TRBJ1-1	-	-	CAWTGESEAFF	TGTGCCTGGACAGGGGAGTCTGAAGCTTTCTTT
TRBV20-1	TRBJ1-5	-	-	CSARAPLGRISNQPQHF	TGCAGTGCTAGAGCACCACTTGGGCGGATTAGCAATCAGCCCCAGCATTTT
TRBV5-5	TRBJ2-7	few	-	CASSNRAYEQYF	TGTGCCAGCTCCAACCGGGCTTACGAGCAGTACTTC
TRBV10-3	TRBJ2-2	few	-	CAIPGPHGELFF	TGTGCCATACCGGGGCCCCACGGGGAGCTGTTTTTT
TRBV27	TRBJ2-7	many	-	CASSLTGKYEQYF	TGTGCCAGCAGTTTGACAGGAAAGTACGAGCAGTACTTC
TRBV5-1	TRBJ2-7	few	-	CASSLDSLRARYEQYF	TGCGCCAGCAGCTTGGACTCCCTGAGAGCCAGGTACGAGCAGTACTTC
TRBV12-3/TRBV12-4	TRBJ2-1	many	-	CASSFAAPHEQFF	TGTGCCAGCAGTTTCGCGGCTCCCCATGAGCAGTTCTTC
TRBV28	TRBJ1-4	many	-	CASGVSGGEEKLFF	TGTGCCAGCGGAGTCTCGGGGGGTGAGGAAAAACTGTTTTTT
TRBV5-6	TRBJ1-1	many	TRBD1	CASSITGGNAEAFF	TGTGCCAGCAGCATCACAGGGGGTAACGCTGAAGCTTTCTTT
TRBV11-2	TRBJ2-3	-	TRBD2	CASSLAGSGNPTDTQYF	TGTGCCAGCAGCTTAGCAGGCAGCGGGAACCCCACAGATACGCAGTATTTT
TRBV5-4	TRBJ2-6	many	-	CASKPGSLSGANVLTF	TGTGCCAGCAAACCCGGCAGCCTCTCTGGGGCCAACGTCCTGACTTTC
TRBV4-1	TRBJ1-4	-	TRBD1	CASSPGQGAFHEKLFF	TGCGCCAGCAGCCCCGGACAGGGGGCGTTTCATGAAAAACTGTTTTTT
TRBV6-5	TRBJ2-7	many	-	CASSYDAGSSYEQYF	TGTGCCAGCAGTTACGATGCGGGGAGCTCCTACGAGCAGTACTTC
TRBV6-9	TRBJ1-3	-	TRBD1	CASSYSSRGGVDTIYF	TGTGCCAGCAGTTACTCCAGCAGGGGGGGAGTAGACACCATATATTTT
TRBV5-1	TRBJ2-5	many	TRBD2	CASSLGTSGSFQTQYF	TGCGCCAGCAGCTTGGGGACTAGCGGGAGCTTTCAAACCCAGTACTTC
TRBV7-9	TRBJ2-2	few	TRBD1	CASSGQAPNTGELFF	TGTGCCAGCAGCGGACAGGCACCCAACACCGGGGAGCTGTTTTTT
TRBV28	TRBJ2-2	many	TRBD1	CASSFFVRQGSTGELFF	TGTGCCAGCAGTTTCTTTGTCAGACAGGGTAGCACCGGGGAGCTGTTTTTT
TRBV6-1	TRBJ1-1	-	-	CASSESPGREAFF	TGTGCCAGCAGTGAATCTCCGGGACGTGAAGCTTTCTTT
TRBV6-5	TRBJ1-1	many	-	CASSLKGYTEAFF	TGTGCCAGCAGTTTAAAAGGGTACACTGAAGCTTTCTTT
TRBV19	TRBJ2-5	-	TRBD2	CATQPGTRWETQYF	TGTGCCACCCAACCCGGGACTAGGTGGGAGACCCAGTACTTC
TRBV3-1	TRBJ1-6	-	TRBD1	CASSQRDRVNSPLHF	TGTGCCAGCAGCCAAAGGGACAGGGTTAATTCACCCCTCCACTTT
TRBV6-1	TRBJ1-1	many	-	CASSEYGQLNTEAFF	TGTGCCAGCAGTGAATACGGCCAGTTGAACACTGAAGCTTTCTTT
TRBV15	TRBJ2-7	-	-	CATSREGISYEQYF	TGTGCCACCAGCAGAGAGGGGATTAGCTACGAGCAGTACTTC
TRBV6-1	TRBJ2-4	many	-	CASSEARELNIQYF	TGTGCCAGCAGTGAAGCCCGGGAACTAAACATTCAGTACTTC
TRBV11-1	TRBJ2-2	-	TRBD1	CASSPRTGSNTGELFF	TGTGCCAGCAGCCCGAGGACAGGGTCGAACACCGGGGAGCTGTTTTTT
TRBV7-2	TRBJ1-4	many	TRBD1	CASSLMVPGDRDEKLFF	TGTGCCAGCAGCTTAATGGTACCGGGGGACAGGGATGAAAAACTGTTTTTT
TRBV27	TRBJ1-2	many	TRBD1	CASRTRGTGVGYTF	TGTGCCAGCAGGACGCGCGGGACAGGGGTTGGCTACACCTTC
TRBV5-1	TRBJ2-3	few	-	CASSLGLSGTDTQYF	TGCGCCAGCAGCTTAGGACTATCAGGCACAGATACGCAGTATTTT
TRBV7-9	TRBJ2-7	few	-	CASSLAFEAGGTRAYEQYF	TGTGCCAGCAGCTTAGCGTTCGAGGCAGGCGGCACGAGGGCCTACGAGCAGTACTTC
TRBV7-3	TRBJ2-1	many	-	CASSPGTYNEQFF	TGTGCCAGCAGTCCGGGAACCTACAATGAGCAGTTCTTC
TRBV5-1	TRBJ1-5	once	TRBD1	CASRRDRNSNQPQHF	TGCGCCAGCAGAAGGGACAGGAATAGCAATCAGCCCCAGCATTTT
TRBV20-1	TRBJ2-1	few	TRBD2	CSALSTSGYNEQFF	TGCAGTGCCCTGTCGACTAGCGGATACAATGAGCAGTTCTTC
TRBV12-3/TRBV12-4	TRBJ2-5	many	-	CASRPHGGAQETQYF	TGTGCCAGCAGGCCCCATGGAGGGGCTCAAGAGACCCAGTACTTC
TRBV9	TRBJ1-2	few	-	CASSGDTLGYTF	TGTGCCAGCAGCGGGGACACTCTTGGCTACACCTTC
TRBV4-1	TRBJ1-1	-	-	CASSQDGRGKSFF	TGCGCCAGCAGCCAAGACGGCAGGGGAAAGTCTTTCTTT
TRBV5-8	TRBJ2-5	many	TRBD1	CASSLATGGQETQYF	TGTGCCAGCAGCTTGGCGACAGGGGGACAAGAGACCCAGTACTTC
TRBV28	TRBJ2-2	many	TRBD1	CASRTGIGELFF	TGTGCCAGCAGGACAGGGATCGGGGAGCTGTTTTTT
TRBV12-3/TRBV12-4	TRBJ2-6	many	TRBD1	CASKNRGVSGANVLTF	TGTGCCAGTAAAAACAGGGGAGTAAGTGGGGCCAACGTCCTGACTTTC
TRBV3-1	TRBJ2-1	-	TRBD2	CARSPLAGDAYNEQFF	TGTGCCCGCAGCCCCCTTGCGGGAGACGCCTACAATGAGCAGTTCTTC
TRBV5-1	TRBJ1-2	few	-	CASSRQADYGYTF	TGCGCCAGCAGCCGGCAGGCTGACTATGGCTACACCTTC
TRBV20-1	TRBJ2-7	-	TRBD1	CSASRTGPEQYF	TGCAGTGCTTCACGGACAGGGCCCGAGCAGTACTTC
TRBV20-1	TRBJ2-1	many	-	CSASVSVGYNEQFF	TGCAGTGCTAGTGTCAGCGTGGGGTACAATGAGCAGTTCTTC